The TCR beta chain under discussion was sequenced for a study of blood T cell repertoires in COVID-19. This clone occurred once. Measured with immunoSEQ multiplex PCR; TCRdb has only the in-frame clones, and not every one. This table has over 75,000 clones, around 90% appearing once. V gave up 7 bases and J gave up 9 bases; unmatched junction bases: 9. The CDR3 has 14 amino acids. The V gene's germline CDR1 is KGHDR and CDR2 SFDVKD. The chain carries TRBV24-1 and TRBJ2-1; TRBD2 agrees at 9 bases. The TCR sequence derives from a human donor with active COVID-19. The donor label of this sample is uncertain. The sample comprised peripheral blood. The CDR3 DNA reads TGTGCCACCAGCGGGGGGGGACTAGCAGGTGAGCAGTTCTTC. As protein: CATSGGGLAGEQFF.